These 30 T cell receptor beta chains came from one sample sequenced in a study of CXCR3-negative and CXCR3-positive naive CD8 T cells. cDNA libraries for TRB were generated by 5' RACE incorporating UMI labels. No DNA is given; TCRdb re-called the 5' RACE reads and lists each CDR3 protein once. The sample table sets out about 40,000 distinct CDR3 sequences. Specimen: memory CD8+ T cells from blood. The receptors stem from a human donor in good health. Some clones in this sample may be carry-over from other donors' samples.

The J gene is TRBJ2-7, the V gene TRBV9; absent DNA, TCRdb's TRBD1 call cannot be checked. The CDR3 contains 13 residues. CDR1 SGDLS and CDR2 YYNGEE come from the germline V gene. Here the CDR3 reads CASSAGTVGEQYF.

The chain uses TRBV29-1 and TRBJ2-4; TCRdb indicates TRBD1, and absent DNA this call remains unverified. This CDR3 contains 14 residues. Germline V CDR1 and CDR2: SQVTM, ANQGSEA. CDR3 loop: CSVPPEIAKNIQYF.

The rearrangement joins TRBV29-1 to TRBJ2-2; the D gene TCRdb calls, TRBD2, cannot be checked with no DNA. CDR1 SQVTM and CDR2 ANQGSEA come from the germline V gene. This CDR3 region has 14 residues. The CDR3 here is CSARDSPSTGELFF.

The chain is built from TRBV12-3 or TRBV12-4 and TRBJ1-2. This CDR3 is built from 12 residues. CDR3 region: CASSFGGYGYTF.

V is TRBV7-8 and J is TRBJ2-3. There are 16 residues in the CDR3. Germline loops: CDR1 SGHVS, CDR2 FQNEAQ. The CDR3 reads CASSRKQQTSTDTQYF.

The gene calls are TRBV5-6 and TRBJ1-1. This CDR3 has 12 amino acids. Germline CDR1 reads SGHDT; CDR2 reads YYEEEE. CDR3 sequence reads: CASSFGDLEAFF.

The chain joins TRBV7-8 to TRBJ2-3; without DNA, the TCRdb call of TRBD2 cannot be checked. Per germline, CDR1 SGHVS and CDR2 FQNEAQ. The CDR3 spans 13 residues. The CDR3 sequence: CASSLTREDTQYF.

The chain combines TRBV7-9 with TRBJ2-1; the D gene TCRdb calls, TRBD2, cannot be checked with no DNA. The germline V gene encodes CDR1 SEHNR and CDR2 FQNEAQ (reference sequence). This CDR3 is built from 16 residues. The CDR3 region is CASSSPAASSYNEQFF. Full variable domain (rest looked up from reference TRBV7-9 and TRBJ2-1): DTGVSQNPRHKITKRGQNVTFRCDPISEHNRLYWYRQTLGQGPEFLTYFQNEAQLEKSRLLSDRFSAERPKGSFSTLEIQRTEQGDSAMYLCASSSPAASSYNEQFFGPGTRLTVL.

Here the CDR3 reads CASDGTGGVDTEAFF. This chain links TRBV7-9 with TRBJ1-1; TCRdb indicates TRBD1, and absent DNA this call remains unverified. The CDR3 runs 15 residues. Germline CDR1 and CDR2: SEHNR and FQNEAQ (reference sequence). The full variable domain, in which reference TRBV7-9 and TRBJ1-1 provide the parts outside the CDR3, is DTGVSQNPRHKITKRGQNVTFRCDPISEHNRLYWYRQTLGQGPEFLTYFQNEAQLEKSRLLSDRFSAERPKGSFSTLEIQRTEQGDSAMYLCASDGTGGVDTEAFFGQGTRLTVV.

CDR3 in amino acids: CSVEEGVEQYF. V gene TRBV29-1 combines with J gene TRBJ2-7; checking the TCRdb D call of TRBD1 is not possible without DNA. Germline CDR1 reads SQVTM; CDR2 reads ANQGSEA. The CDR3 is 11 residues long.

The V and J genes are TRBV5-1 and TRBJ1-1; the D gene TCRdb calls, TRBD1, cannot be checked with no DNA. CDR3 size: 14 residues. Germline CDR1 SGHRS, CDR2 YFSETQ. The CDR3 reads CASSPWTGNTEAFF.

The V gene is TRBV28, the J gene TRBJ2-7. Germline values: CDR1 MDHEN, CDR2 SYDVKM. The CDR3 sequence is 14 residues long. The CDR3 protein is CASCSFGSLYEQYF.

The CDR3 spells CATSWEGNTIYF. The rearrangement joins TRBV15 to TRBJ1-3. This CDR3 has 12 amino acids. CDR1 and CDR2 (germline): LNHNV, YYDKDF (reference sequence).

This CDR3 is CASTTRIQGQANAYEQYF. The chain uses TRBV28 and TRBJ2-7; TCRdb calls TRBD1, which cannot be checked without DNA. CDR1 MDHEN and CDR2 SYDVKM come from the germline V gene. The CDR3 is 18 amino acids.

The chain is built from TRBV10-2 and TRBJ1-6; TCRdb gives TRBD1 as the D gene, but with no DNA this cannot be confirmed. CDR3 length: 13 amino acids. Germline values: CDR1 WSHSY, CDR2 SAAADI. The CDR3 is CASGDMTNSPLHF.

The chain employs TRBV11-2 and TRBJ2-7; as DNA is missing, the TRBD1 call by TCRdb cannot be tested. The length of the CDR3 is 14 residues. Germline V gene data show CDR1 as SGHAT and CDR2 as FQNNGV. CDR3: CASSLFAGAYEQYF.

This chain links TRBV29-1 with TRBJ2-2; the D call of TRBD1 rests on TCRdb alone, since no DNA is present to check it. The CDR3 has 12 amino acids. Germline CDR1 reads SQVTM; CDR2 reads ANQGSEA. CDR3 sequence: CSGYRGPGELFF.

The chain has TRBV10-3 and TRBJ2-2; with no DNA, the TCRdb D assignment of TRBD2 cannot be verified. From germline, CDR1 is ENHRY and CDR2 SYGVKD. The CDR3 runs to 16 residues. The CDR3 is CAIGGLAGEFTGELFF.

The CDR3 sequence is CASSQGGLAATYEQYF. V usage is TRBV4-1 and J usage is TRBJ2-7; TCRdb gives TRBD2 as the D gene, but with no DNA this cannot be confirmed. The CDR3 runs to 16 residues. Germline assignment: CDR1 MGHRA and CDR2 YSYEKL.

The chain employs TRBV9 and TRBJ2-2. From germline, CDR1 is SGDLS and CDR2 YYNGEE. The CDR3 spans 15 residues. CDR3 loop: CASTRRIANTGELFF.

This rearrangement joins TRBV7-6 to TRBJ1-6; TCRdb gives TRBD1 as the D gene, but with no DNA this cannot be confirmed. The length of the CDR3 is 20 residues. Germline CDR1 is SGHVS and CDR2 is FNYEAQ. CDR3 in amino acids: CASSLRGRDPHNSYNSPLHF.

This chain uses TRBV7-9 with TRBJ1-4. The germline gives CDR1 SEHNR, CDR2 FQNEAQ (reference sequence). CDR3 length equals 22 residues. CDR3 in amino acids: CASSPARTQDTSRGGTNEKLFF.

V gene TRBV6-5 combines with J gene TRBJ1-1. Germline V gene lookup returns CDR1 MNHEY and CDR2 SVGAGI. There are 14 residues in the CDR3. CDR3: CASSYTYQNTEAFF.

V gene TRBV29-1 combines with J gene TRBJ2-2; the D gene TCRdb calls, TRBD1, cannot be checked with no DNA. Germline V gene lookup returns CDR1 SQVTM and CDR2 ANQGSEA. The CDR3 sequence is 14 residues long. This chain's CDR3 is CSVEKGDGTGELFF.

This chain connects TRBV5-6 to TRBJ2-1; absent DNA, TCRdb's TRBD2 call cannot be checked. In germline, CDR1 is SGHDT, CDR2 YYEEEE. The CDR3 runs 18 residues. The CDR3: CASSLLFRTSGRLHEQFF.

The chain is built from TRBV20-1 and TRBJ2-1. CDR3 length: 11 amino acids. Looked up from germline, CDR1 is DFQATT and CDR2 is SNEGSKA (reference sequence). The CDR3 sequence: CSASYGNEQFF.

The rearrangement links TRBV15 to TRBJ1-5. Germline assignment: CDR1 LNHNV and CDR2 YYDKDF (reference sequence). The CDR3 length is 17 residues. The CDR3 sequence: CATSRDPEGLSNQPQHF.

The V and J genes are TRBV5-6 and TRBJ2-1; TCRdb's D call, TRBD1, is unchecked because there is no DNA. The CDR3 spans 11 residues. In germline, CDR1 is SGHDT, CDR2 YYEEEE. The CDR3 protein is CASSLTGRQFF.

The rearrangement uses TRBV9 and TRBJ2-2; as DNA is missing, the TRBD1 call by TCRdb cannot be tested. CDR3 length equals 14 residues. Germline V lookup: CDR1 SGDLS, CDR2 YYNGEE. The CDR3 here is CASSVGARAGELFF.

The chain is built from TRBV28 and TRBJ2-7; the TCRdb D gene call, TRBD1, has no DNA to confirm it. The V gene's germline CDR1 is MDHEN and CDR2 SYDVKM. This CDR3 is built from 13 residues. This chain's CDR3 is CASSYVRGPGQYF.